This TCR beta chain was recorded in a study of T cells in localized non-small cell lung cancer. Produced via immunoSEQ multiplex PCR; TCRdb's table is partial and in-frame only. The sample gives roughly 70,000 clones, about 90% of which show up once; around a fifth is in the top ten. Points from the study as a whole: Longer overall survival associated with higher blood T cell density; shorter survival with higher adjacent-lung clonality. Uninvolved adjacent lung showed the highest T cell clonality, exceeding tumor. Investigators sequenced only a single tumor region, leaving heterogeneity possible.

CDR1 and CDR2 (germline): SGDLS, YYNGEE. Trimming left V 3 bases short and J 6 bases short, with 9 bases between. The CDR3 length is 13 residues. A note on this clone: The antigen remains undetermined.

This clonotype was sampled from an older male donor with stage III squamous cell lung carcinoma. This material consisted of peripheral blood, taken before any cancer treatment. The chain links TRBV9 to TRBJ2-2; D may be TRBD2 (6 bases). DNA for the CDR3: TGTGCCAGCAGCGGGGACTTCTCCGGGGAGCTGTTTTTT. It specifies CASSGDFSGELFF.